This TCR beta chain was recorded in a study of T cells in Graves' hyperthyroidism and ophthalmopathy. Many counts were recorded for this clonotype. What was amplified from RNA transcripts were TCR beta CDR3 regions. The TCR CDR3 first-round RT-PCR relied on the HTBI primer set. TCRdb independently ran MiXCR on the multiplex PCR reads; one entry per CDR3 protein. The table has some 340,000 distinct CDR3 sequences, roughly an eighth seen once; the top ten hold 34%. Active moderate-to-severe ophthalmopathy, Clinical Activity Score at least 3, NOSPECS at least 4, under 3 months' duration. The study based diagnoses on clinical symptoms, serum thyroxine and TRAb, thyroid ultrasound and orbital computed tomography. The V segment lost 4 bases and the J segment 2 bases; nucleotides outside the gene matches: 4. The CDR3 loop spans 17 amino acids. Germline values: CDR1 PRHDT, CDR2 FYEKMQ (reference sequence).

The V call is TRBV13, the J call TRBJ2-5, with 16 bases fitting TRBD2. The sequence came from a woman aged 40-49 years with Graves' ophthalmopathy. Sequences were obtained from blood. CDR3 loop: CASSWGLAGGRQETQYF. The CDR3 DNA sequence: TGTGCCAGCAGCTGGGGACTAGCGGGGGGGCGGCAAGAGACCCAGTACTTC.